This TCR beta chain was sequenced in a study of CD8 T cells in Susac syndrome (dated by TCRdb to about 2019). About the full investigation: Repertoire sequencing was used to test whether CD8+ T cell activation and differentiation in Susac syndrome was antigen driven. CD8+ T cell repertoire clonality was compared between eleven to twelve healthy donors, roughly 14 Susac syndrome patients and 15 multiple sclerosis patients.

High-throughput TCR beta sequencing profiled peripheral blood CD8+ and CD4+ T cells from healthy donors, Susac syndrome patients and multiple sclerosis patients. Multiple sclerosis controls were treatment-naive patients with stable or active relapsing-remitting disease fulfilling revised McDonald criteria. Bulk CD8+ and CD4+ T cells were purified magnetically by negative isolation, whereas CD8+ TEMRA cells were enriched by FACS. Blood was drawn into EDTA tubes, processed within 24 hours, and PBMCs were isolated by density gradient centrifugation. PBMCs intended for TCR sequencing were cryopreserved in liquid nitrogen and thawed later in a water bath at 37 degrees C. The sorted or isolated CD4+, CD8+ and CD8+ TEMRA cells had a purity of 90% or higher. A note on this clonotype: Its antigen is currently not known. Base-call qualities are not available, and no considerably larger clone is one nucleotide away.

What the work shows at the level of the full study, not this receptor alone: The TCR sequencing and HLA analysis was acknowledged to have included a relatively small number of individuals.

RNA was extracted using the RNeasy kit, and roughly 0.45 to 1 microgram was reverse transcribed with random hexamers. TCR beta CDR3 regions were amplified with the immunoSEQ multiplex PCR assay covering 54 Vbeta and 13 Jbeta segments. To correct PCR amplification bias, a synthetic template baseline was used for both primer optimization and computational correction. The original methods were these. Reads were assigned to V, D and J genes according to IMGT and analyzed in immunoSEQ Analyzer, with only productive sequences retained. Clonality was calculated as one minus the Shannon entropy normalized by log2 of the number of productive unique sequences. Public and private clones were assessed among the 100 most prevalent clones of each patient and control. Clones were defined as Susac-specific when absent from the healthy and MS cohorts, from about a thousand published viral clones and from other ImmuneACCESS disease sequences. TCRdb ran its own pipeline on the public reads, namely fastp trimming at Q25 and MiXCR clone calling, and kept in-frame beta chains. Here each entry gathers all rows of one CDR3 protein and keeps the most common genes and DNA. What appears here as the V and J calls and clone size reflects TCRdb's work, not the paper's. The sample table contains more than 70,000 distinct CDR3 sequences; only one count was recorded for roughly 91% of them. The ten most abundant clones make up just over 0.5% of the sample.

Ends trimmed: V by 4 bases, J by 2 bases; bases unmatched to a gene: 9. Looking up the germline V gene (reference sequence) yields CDR1 MNHEY and CDR2 SMNVEV. The CDR3 holds 16 amino acids from the cysteine to the phenylalanine. The CDR3 DNA has 48 bases and is translated from base 1. The clonotype comes from a human donor with multiple sclerosis. The specimen was CD8+ T cells from PBMCs. This receptor chain uses TRBV27 and TRBJ2-7; the junction holds 9 bases that match TRBD1. CDR3 reads: CASSSSQGAITYEQYF. The nucleotide sequence is given as TGTGCCAGCAGTTCATCACAGGGGGCTATAACCTACGAGCAGTACTTC.